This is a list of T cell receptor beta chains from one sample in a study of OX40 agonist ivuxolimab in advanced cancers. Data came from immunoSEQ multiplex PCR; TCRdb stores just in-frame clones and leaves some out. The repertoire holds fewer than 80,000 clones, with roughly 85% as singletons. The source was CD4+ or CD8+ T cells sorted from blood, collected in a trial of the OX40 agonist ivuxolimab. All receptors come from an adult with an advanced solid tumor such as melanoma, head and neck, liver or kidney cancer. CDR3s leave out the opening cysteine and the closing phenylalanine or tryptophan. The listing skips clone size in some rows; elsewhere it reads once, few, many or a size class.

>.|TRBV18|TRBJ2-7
ASSPPVRTNSYEQY
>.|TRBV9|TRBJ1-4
ASSVGQGGEKLF
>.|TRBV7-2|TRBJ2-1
ASSFYRDNEQF
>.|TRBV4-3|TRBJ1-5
ASSQKLSGAGDNQPQH
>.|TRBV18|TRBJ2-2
ASSPQLGNTGELF
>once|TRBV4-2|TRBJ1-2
ASSHPGQAFWGYT
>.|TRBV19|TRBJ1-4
ASIRAAGSGEKLF
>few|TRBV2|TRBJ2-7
ASSEFRGYEQY
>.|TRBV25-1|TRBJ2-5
ASSRETQY
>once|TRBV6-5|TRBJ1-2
ASSTVGAQGGGYT
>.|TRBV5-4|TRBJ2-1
ASSQGAGGVYNEQF
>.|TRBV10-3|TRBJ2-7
AISEQGYEQY
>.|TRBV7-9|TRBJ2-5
ASSTNIAGGPLETQY
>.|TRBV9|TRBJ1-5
ASSSGQGDQPQH
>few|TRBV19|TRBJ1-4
ASSSGHGGGGEKLF
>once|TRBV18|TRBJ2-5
ASSPPRNSGRQETQY
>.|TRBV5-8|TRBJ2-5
ASSRARSSGGPKETQY
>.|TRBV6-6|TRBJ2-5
ASVRQSQETQY
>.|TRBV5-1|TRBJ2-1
ASSLATGRNEQF
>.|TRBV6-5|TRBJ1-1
ASSYSPTRGAEAF
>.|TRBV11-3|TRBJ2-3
ASSLRTSEGTDTQY
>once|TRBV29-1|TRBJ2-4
SAVLAGGVKNIQY
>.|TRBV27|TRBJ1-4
ASSSPGPQNEKLF
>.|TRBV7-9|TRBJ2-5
ASSPPDGGETQY
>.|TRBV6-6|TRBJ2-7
ASRPQGNEQY
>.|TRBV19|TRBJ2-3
ASSIRVSGGVTDTQY
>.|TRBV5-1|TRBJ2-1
ASSLEGTGDEQF
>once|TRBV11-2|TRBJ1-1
ASSLAGLGTEAF
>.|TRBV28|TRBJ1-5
ASSLDNGNQPQH